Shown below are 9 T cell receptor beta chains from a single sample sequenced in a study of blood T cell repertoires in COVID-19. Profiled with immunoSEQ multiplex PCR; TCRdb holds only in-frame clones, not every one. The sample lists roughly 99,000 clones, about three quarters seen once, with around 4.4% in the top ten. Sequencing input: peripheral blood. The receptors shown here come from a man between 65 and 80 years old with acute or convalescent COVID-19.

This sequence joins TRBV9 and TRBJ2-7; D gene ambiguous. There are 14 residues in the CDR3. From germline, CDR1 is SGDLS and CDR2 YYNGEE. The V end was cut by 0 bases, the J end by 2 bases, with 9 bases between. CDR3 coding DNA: TGTGCCAGCAGCGTAGATCCGAGGCCCTACGAGCAGTACTTC. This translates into CASSVDPRPYEQYF.

CDR3 residues: CASSQARDRVRSGYTF. CDR3 sequence (DNA): TGTGCCAGCAGCCAGGCTCGGGACAGGGTTCGTAGTGGCTACACCTTC. The chain combines TRBV3-1 (or the pseudogene TRBV3-2) with TRBJ1-2; 9 bases align to TRBD1. The CDR3 is 16 amino acids. V lost 3 bases to trimming and J lost 7 bases; unmatched junction nucleotides: 12. CDR1 and CDR2 (germline): LGHDT, YNNKEL (reference sequence).

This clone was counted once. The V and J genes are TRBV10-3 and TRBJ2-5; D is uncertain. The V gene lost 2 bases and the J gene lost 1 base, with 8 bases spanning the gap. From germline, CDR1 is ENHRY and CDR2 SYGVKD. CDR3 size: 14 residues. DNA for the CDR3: TGTGCCATCAGTGAGCGGCTAGGCCAAGAGACCCAGTACTTC. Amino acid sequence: CAISERLGQETQYF.

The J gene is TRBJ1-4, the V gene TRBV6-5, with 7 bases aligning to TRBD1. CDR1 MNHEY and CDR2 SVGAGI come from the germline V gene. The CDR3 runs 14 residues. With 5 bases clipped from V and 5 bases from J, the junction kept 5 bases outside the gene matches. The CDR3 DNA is TGTGCCAGCAGTAGGGACAGAAGGAATGAAAAACTGTTTTTT. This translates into CASSRDRRNEKLFF.

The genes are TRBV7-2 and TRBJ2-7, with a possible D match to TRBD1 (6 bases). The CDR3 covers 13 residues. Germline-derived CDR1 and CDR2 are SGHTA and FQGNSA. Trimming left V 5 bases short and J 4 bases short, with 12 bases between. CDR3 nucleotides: TGTGCCAGCAGCCCCAGGGGTTGGTACGAGCAGTACTTC. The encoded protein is CASSPRGWYEQYF.

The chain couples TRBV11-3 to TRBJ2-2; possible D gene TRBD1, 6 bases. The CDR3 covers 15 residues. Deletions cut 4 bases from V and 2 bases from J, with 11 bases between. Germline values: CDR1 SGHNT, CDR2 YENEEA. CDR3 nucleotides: TGTGCCAGCAGCTCCGGACAGCTAAACACCGGGGAGCTGTTTTTT. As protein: CASSSGQLNTGELFF.

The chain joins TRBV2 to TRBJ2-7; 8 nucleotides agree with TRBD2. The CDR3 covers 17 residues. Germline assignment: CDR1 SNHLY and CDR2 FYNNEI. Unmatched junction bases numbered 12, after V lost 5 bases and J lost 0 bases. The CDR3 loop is CASSPGGGRASSYEQYF. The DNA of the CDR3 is TGTGCCAGCAGTCCCGGGGGGGGCAGGGCGAGCTCCTACGAGCAGTACTTC.

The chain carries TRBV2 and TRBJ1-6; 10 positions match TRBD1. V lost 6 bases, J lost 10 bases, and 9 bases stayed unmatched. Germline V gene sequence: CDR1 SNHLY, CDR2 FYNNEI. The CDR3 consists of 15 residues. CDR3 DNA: TGTGCCAGCAGAGATTACCGGGACAGGGGCTCACCCCTCCACTTT. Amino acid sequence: CASRDYRDRGSPLHF.

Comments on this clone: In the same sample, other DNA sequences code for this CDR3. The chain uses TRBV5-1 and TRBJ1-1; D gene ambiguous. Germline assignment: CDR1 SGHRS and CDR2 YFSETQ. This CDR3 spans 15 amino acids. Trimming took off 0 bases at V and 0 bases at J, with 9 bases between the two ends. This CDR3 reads CASSLDRLMNTEAFF. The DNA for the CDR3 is TGCGCCAGCAGCTTGGACAGACTAATGAACACTGAAGCTTTCTTT.